The 15 T cell receptor beta chains below were found in one sample sequenced in a study of T cell clones after liver transplantation. Clones were sequenced by immunoSEQ multiplex PCR, and TCRdb holds only the in-frame ones, with some missing. The profile shows about 11,000 clones, about 71% of them singletons. The source was CD4+ T cells from blood, collected 30 to 33 months after liver transplant. All receptors derive from a human patient who received a liver transplant. Some T cells may have originated in the graft donor.

This clone was seen only once. The V and J genes are TRBV5-4 and TRBJ1-1, with D perhaps matching TRBD1 (6 bases). V dropped 2 bases and J dropped 8 bases, with 13 bases sitting between them. Germline-derived CDR1 and CDR2 are SGHNT and YYREEE (reference sequence). The CDR3 consists of 13 residues. In DNA, the CDR3 is TGTGCCAGCAGCTTAAGGACAGAGGGAGAAGCTTTCTTT. This encodes CASSLRTEGEAFF. Supplemented by reference TRBV5-4 and TRBJ1-1, the full variable domain reads ETGVTQSPTHLIKTRGQQVTLRCSSQSGHNTVSWYQQALGQGPQFIFQYYREEENGRGNFPPRFSGLQFPNYSSELNVNALELDDSALYLCASSLRTEGEAFFGQGTRLTVV.

V and J are TRBV12-5 and TRBJ2-2; TRBD1 agrees at 10 bases. Trimming at V came to 1 base and at J to 7 bases, leaving 3 bases not matched to a gene. The CDR3 is 15 residues long. Germline CDR1 reads LGHNT; CDR2 reads FRNRAP. CDR3 sequence: CASGLGQGAGGELFF. Here the CDR3 DNA reads TGTGCTAGTGGTTTGGGACAGGGGGCAGGCGGGGAGCTGTTTTTT.

This rearrangement joins TRBV9 to TRBJ2-1; D is perhaps TRBD1 (5 bases). Trimming removed 4 bases from V and 3 bases from J, with 8 bases in between. The CDR3 runs to 13 residues. Looked up from germline, CDR1 is SGDLS and CDR2 is YYNGEE. Written as DNA, the CDR3 is TGTGCCAGCAGCCAAGGGGACTACAATGAGCAGTTCTTC. It specifies CASSQGDYNEQFF.

The V gene is TRBV7-6, the J gene TRBJ2-4, with D perhaps matching TRBD1 or TRBD2 (7 bases each). Germline V gene data show CDR1 as SGHVS and CDR2 as FNYEAQ. The CDR3 contains 14 residues. V dropped 1 base and J dropped 7 bases, with 11 bases sitting between them. Written as DNA, the CDR3 is TGTGCCAGCAGCTTAGGACAGGGAGGGAACATTCAGTACTTC. It codes for CASSLGQGGNIQYF.

The chain is built from TRBV19 and TRBJ1-4; maybe TRBD1 (6 bases). The CDR3 covers 14 residues. Trimming pared 3 bases from V and 8 bases from J, leaving 13 bases between. Per germline, CDR1 LNHDA and CDR2 SQIVND (reference sequence). The CDR3 spells CASSIWGAQEKLFF. CDR3 bases: TGTGCCAGTAGTATTTGGGGGGCGCAAGAAAAACTGTTTTTT.

This clone was recorded once. The V gene is TRBV9, the J gene TRBJ1-1, with unresolved D. Germline V CDR1 and CDR2: SGDLS, YYNGEE. The CDR3 sequence is 13 residues long. Trimming stripped 0 bases from V and 2 bases from J, with 5 bases between. CDR3 in amino acids: CASSVGENTEAFF. CDR3 nucleotides: TGTGCCAGCAGCGTAGGGGAAAACACTGAAGCTTTCTTT.

In this sample, this clone turned up once. The chain employs TRBV15 and TRBJ2-1; 8 bases line up with TRBD2. The germline gives CDR1 LNHNV, CDR2 YYDKDF (reference sequence). V lost 0 bases to trimming and J lost 6 bases; unmatched junction nucleotides: 4. This CDR3 has 15 amino acids. DNA for the CDR3: TGTGCCACCAGCAGAGACCGGGAGGGCCCCAATGAGCAGTTCTTC. Translated: CATSRDREGPNEQFF.

By share, this clone ranks as medium-sized (0.01 to 0.1%). Other nucleotide sequences from this sample produce the same CDR3. The chain recombines TRBV27 with TRBJ1-1, with no clear D. This CDR3 comprises 12 residues. CDR1 is MNHEY, CDR2 SMNVEV, per germline (reference sequence). V was clipped by 6 bases and J by 8 bases, with 13 bases between them. The CDR3 reads CASSLGGREAFF. In DNA form, the CDR3 reads TGTGCCAGCAGCCTAGGCGGGAGGGAAGCTTTCTTT.

The chain links TRBV6-5 to TRBJ2-5; D is perhaps TRBD1 (6 bases). CDR3 length equals 14 residues. Germline assignment: CDR1 MNHEY and CDR2 SVGAGI. The V gene lost 9 bases and the J gene lost 5 bases, with 19 bases spanning the gap. This CDR3 is CASYTGTLGETQYF. CDR3 in DNA: TGTGCCAGTTATACCGGGACATTGGGGGAGACCCAGTACTTC.

This chain uses TRBV6-1 with TRBJ2-7; TRBD1 matches at 7 bases. This CDR3 spans 14 amino acids. Trimming cost V 5 bases and J 1 base; bases outside gene matches: 5. Germline CDR1 is MNHNS and CDR2 is SASEGT. Written as DNA, the CDR3 is TGTGCCAGCAGTCCGACGACAGGGTCCTACGAGCAGTACGTC. This encodes CASSPTTGSYEQYV.

The V gene is TRBV27, the J gene TRBJ2-1; TRBD2 aligns across 10 bases. Germline CDR1 MNHEY, CDR2 SMNVEV (reference sequence). Losses at the gene ends were 5 bases for V and 12 bases for J; bases not matched to a gene: 16. This CDR3 comprises 16 residues. The CDR3 coding sequence is TGTGCCAGCAGTCTGCTGAGGACTAGCGGCCCGGGCGGGCAGTTCTTC. Translated: CASSLLRTSGPGGQFF.

V and J are TRBV7-9 and TRBJ2-3; no clear D. Trimming stripped 0 bases from V and 6 bases from J, with 7 bases between. This CDR3 comprises 13 residues. From germline, CDR1 is SEHNR and CDR2 FQNEAQ (reference sequence). The DNA of the CDR3 is TGTGCCAGCAGCTTAGCATTCGGGGATACGCAGTATTTT. Translating it yields CASSLAFGDTQYF. Supplemented by reference TRBV7-9 and TRBJ2-3, the full variable domain reads DTGVSQNPRHKITKRGQNVTFRCDPISEHNRLYWYRQTLGQGPEFLTYFQNEAQLEKSRLLSDRFSAERPKGSFSTLEIQRTEQGDSAMYLCASSLAFGDTQYFGPGTRLTVL.

This chain connects TRBV28 to TRBJ2-3, with 7 bases lining up with TRBD2. V lost 5 bases and J lost 2; bases outside the gene matches: 13. Germline V gives CDR1 MDHEN, CDR2 SYDVKM. This CDR3 has 17 amino acids. The CDR3 nucleotides are TGTGCCAGCAGTCCAAATCTACCCGGGAGGCCCACAGATACGCAGTATTTT. Protein sequence: CASSPNLPGRPTDTQYF.

The chain couples TRBV19 to TRBJ1-1; D not resolved. Trimming pared 5 bases from V and 0 bases from J, leaving 7 bases between. CDR3 length equals 13 residues. Germline CDR1 and CDR2: LNHDA and SQIVND (reference sequence). CDR3 nucleotides: TGTGCCAGTAGTTACACCATGAACACTGAAGCTTTCTTT. Translated, it gives CASSYTMNTEAFF.

This clone has more than one count but fewer than ten. The genes are TRBV19 and TRBJ2-1; tentative D call: TRBD2 (6 bases). The CDR3 sequence is 15 residues long. Trimming removed 3 bases at V and 8 bases at J, with 17 bases between. Germline V gene lookup returns CDR1 LNHDA and CDR2 SQIVND (reference sequence). CDR3 in amino acids: CASSIPWRGVDEQFF. The DNA of the CDR3 is TGTGCCAGTAGTATTCCCTGGCGGGGAGTGGATGAGCAGTTCTTC.